The clone carrying this T cell receptor (beta chain) was found many times. Its target is not known. The CDR3 loop spans 13 amino acids. CDR1 LNHNV and CDR2 YYDKDF come from the germline V gene (reference sequence). The ends were cut back, 1 base at V and 5 bases at J, with 8 bases in the middle. The TCR beta CDR3 regions underwent amplification from RNA transcripts. After a first-round RT-PCR with HTBI primers, a second-round multiplex PCR was run. Using its own MiXCR run on the multiplex PCR reads, TCRdb lists one record per CDR3 protein. The data contain some 350,000 distinct CDR3 sequences, 17% of them singletons. Stable hyperthyroidism was defined by absence of ophthalmopathy within 18 months of follow-up. Serum thyroxine and TRAb, along with clinical symptoms, thyroid ultrasound and orbital computed tomography, were what diagnosis relied on. This specimen belongs to a study of Graves' ophthalmopathy and Graves' hyperthyroidism. About the study: Ahead of any treatment, peripheral blood was obtained at the initial diagnosis.

The study, taken as a whole, reports: Blood also held most thyroid clonotypes expanded above 0.001 frequency.

The clonotype comes from an adult woman with stable Graves' hyperthyroidism. The specimen was peripheral blood. The J gene is TRBJ2-5, the V gene TRBV15; unclear D gene. CDR3 residues: CATSRGLSETQYF. CDR3 bases: TGTGCCACCAGCAGAGGGCTATCGGAGACCCAGTACTTC.